The clone carrying this T cell receptor beta chain occurred once. The data stem from a study of cytomegalovirus exposure and HLA in healthy donors. The primer mix had 60 Vbeta and 13 Jbeta primers. Clones were sequenced by immunoSEQ multiplex PCR, and TCRdb holds only the in-frame ones, with some missing. The sample lists over 60,000 clones, about 75% occurring once. The CDR3 covers 16 residues. The germline V gene has CDR1 MDHEN and CDR2 SYDVKM. V lost 4 bases, J lost 3 bases, and 5 bases stayed unmatched. The sequencing sample was made of PBMCs. This receptor was identified in a man aged 18 to 30 in good health and CMV-seronegative. This chain joins TRBV28 and TRBJ2-6, with 8 nucleotides matching TRBD1. The DNA of the CDR3 is TGTGCCAGCAGTTGGCAGGGGGCCGGTGGGGCCAACGTCCTGACTTTC. As protein: CASSWQGAGGANVLTF.